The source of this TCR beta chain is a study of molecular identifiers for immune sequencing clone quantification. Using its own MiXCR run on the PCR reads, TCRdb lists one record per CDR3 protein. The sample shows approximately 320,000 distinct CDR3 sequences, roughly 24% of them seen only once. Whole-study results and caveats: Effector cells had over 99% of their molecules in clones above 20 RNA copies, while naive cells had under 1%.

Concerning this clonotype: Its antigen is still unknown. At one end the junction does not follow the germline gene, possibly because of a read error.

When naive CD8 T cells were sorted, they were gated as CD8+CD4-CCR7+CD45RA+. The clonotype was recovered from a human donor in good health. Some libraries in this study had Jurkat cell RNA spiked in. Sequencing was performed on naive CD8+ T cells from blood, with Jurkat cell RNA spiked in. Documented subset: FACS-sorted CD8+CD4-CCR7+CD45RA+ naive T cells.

CDR3 loop: CATSPTGDTGELLF. DNA of the CDR3: TGTGCCACCAGTCCAACAGGGGACACCGGGGAGCTGCTTTTT. The chain joins TRBV24-1 to TRBJ2-2; 7 bases align to TRBD1. Germline V lookup: CDR1 KGHDR, CDR2 SFDVKD. The CDR3 runs 14 residues.